These 19 T cell receptor beta chains share one sample of origin, sequenced in a study of control samples from healthy donors and cancer patients. TCRdb's table, derived via immunoSEQ multiplex PCR, lists solely in-frame clones and lacks some. Of about 28,000 clones listed, around three quarters are singletons. Sequenced sample: PBMCs. The source is a man aged 60 to 69 with head and neck cancer.

This rearrangement joins TRBV2 to TRBJ2-7, with D perhaps being TRBD1 or TRBD2 (5 bases each). CDR3 length equals 12 residues. V was trimmed by 10 bases and J by 4 bases, leaving 14 bases between them. CDR1 SNHLY and CDR2 FYNNEI come from the germline V gene. The CDR3 sequence is CATLDGGYEQYF. CDR3 sequence (DNA): TGTGCCACCTTAGATGGGGGTTACGAGCAGTACTTC.

V gene TRBV28 combines with J gene TRBJ1-1; a weak D match, TRBD1 (5 bases). Germline-derived CDR1 and CDR2 are MDHEN and SYDVKM. V lost 6 bases and J lost 0, with 14 bases in between. CDR3 length: 15 amino acids. The CDR3 sequence: CASSLRGALNTEAFF. Here the CDR3 DNA reads TGTGCCAGCAGCCTTCGAGGGGCTTTGAACACTGAAGCTTTCTTT.

The CDR3 DNA sequence: TGTGCCAGCAGCCCGTACGGGCCGGCCCTAAGAGGGTACTTC. Its translation: CASSPYGPALRGYF. The chain combines TRBV7-8 with TRBJ2-7; D gene ambiguous. Germline V gives CDR1 SGHVS, CDR2 FQNEAQ. Trimming pared 5 bases from V and 12 bases from J, leaving 23 bases between. CDR3 size: 14 residues.

A few counts support this clone. DNA for the CDR3: TGTGCCTGCGACGTTACGGGTTCTGGAAACACCATATATTTT. Encoded protein: CACDVTGSGNTIYF. V gene TRBV7-9 combines with J gene TRBJ1-3, with D unclear. Germline CDR1 reads SEHNR; CDR2 reads FQNEAQ (reference sequence). The CDR3 runs to 14 residues. Trimming left V 11 bases short and J 1 base short, with 15 bases between. The whole variable domain, remainder taken from reference TRBV7-9 and TRBJ1-3, is DTGVSQNPRHKITKRGQNVTFRCDPISEHNRLYWYRQTLGQGPEFLTYFQNEAQLEKSRLLSDRFSAERPKGSFSTLEIQRTEQGDSAMYLCACDVTGSGNTIYFGEGSWLTVV.

The rearrangement uses TRBV28 and TRBJ2-6; 7 nucleotides agree with TRBD2. The junction had 13 bases not matched to a gene; V was cut back by 5 bases and J by 0 bases. The CDR3 runs 19 residues. Germline assignment: CDR1 MDHEN and CDR2 SYDVKM. This CDR3 is CASSPGRGSIGSGANVLTF. CDR3 nucleotides: TGTGCCAGCAGTCCTGGGCGGGGGTCCATCGGCTCTGGGGCCAACGTCCTGACTTTC.

V usage is TRBV11-2 and J usage is TRBJ2-1; 9 positions agree with TRBD2. The length of the CDR3 is 19 residues. Germline lookup yields CDR1 SGHAT and CDR2 FQNNGV. The V gene end was trimmed by 3 bases and the J gene end by 0 bases; junction bases not matched to a gene: 12. CDR3 in DNA: TGTGCCAGCAGCTTCCGATCAATCCGTAGCGGGAGCTCCTACAATGAGCAGTTCTTC. Translating it yields CASSFRSIRSGSSYNEQFF. The complete variable domain, with remaining parts taken from reference TRBV11-2 and TRBJ2-1, reads EAGVAQSPRYKIIEKRQSVAFWCNPISGHATLYWYQQILGQGPKLLIQFQNNGVVDDSQLPKDRFSAERLKGVDSTLKIQPAKLEDSAVYLCASSFRSIRSGSSYNEQFFGPGTRLTVL.

The DNA of the CDR3 is TGTGCCACCAGTGATTCCACAGGGGACGAGCAGTACTTC. Its translation is CATSDSTGDEQYF. The rearrangement uses TRBV24-1 and TRBJ2-7, with 7 positions matching TRBD1. V lost 2 bases to trimming and J lost 5 bases; unmatched junction nucleotides: 2. CDR1 and CDR2 from the germline V gene are KGHDR and SFDVKD. The CDR3 loop spans 13 amino acids.

This clone occurred a few times. The rearrangement uses TRBV11-3 and TRBJ1-3; D not certain. The V gene lost 0 bases and the J gene lost 0 bases, with 6 bases spanning the gap. The V gene's germline CDR1 is SGHNT and CDR2 YENEEA. The CDR3 totals 15 residues. The CDR3 nucleotides are TGTGCCAGCAGCTTAGACAGCAACTCTGGAAACACCATATATTTT. This translates into CASSLDSNSGNTIYF. The full variable domain, with the rest looked up from reference TRBV11-3 and TRBJ1-3, is EAGVVQSPRYKIIEKKQPVAFWCNPISGHNTLYWYLQNLGQGPELLIRYENEEAVDDSQLPKDRFSAERLKGVDSTLKIQPAELGDSAVYLCASSLDSNSGNTIYFGEGSWLTVV.

V gene TRBV15 combines with J gene TRBJ2-3, with D possibly being TRBD1 (5 bases). This CDR3 comprises 14 residues. Germline loops: CDR1 LNHNV, CDR2 YYDKDF (reference sequence). Trimming cost V 1 base and J 4 bases, with 9 bases left between them. The CDR3 sequence is CATSRGGSADTQYF. The DNA of the CDR3 is TGTGCCACCAGCAGAGGGGGCTCGGCAGATACGCAGTATTTT. Complete variable domain (other parts from reference TRBV15 and TRBJ2-3): DAMVIQNPRYQVTQFGKPVTLSCSQTLNHNVMYWYQQKSSQAPKLLFHYYDKDFNNEADTPDNFQSRRPNTSFCFLDIRSPGLGDTAMYLCATSRGGSADTQYFGPGTRLTVL.

The CDR3 sequence: CASSLPGGPRGSEQYF. The CDR3 nucleotides are TGTGCCAGCAGTTTGCCAGGGGGGCCCCGGGGCTCCGAGCAGTACTTC. This rearrangement joins TRBV28 to TRBJ2-7, with D possibly being TRBD1 (7 bases). Trimming stripped 3 bases from V and 6 bases from J, with 21 bases between. The CDR3 is 16 amino acids. Germline CDR1 and CDR2: MDHEN and SYDVKM.

This sequence joins TRBV7-8 and TRBJ2-5, with D perhaps being TRBD1 or TRBD2 (6 bases each). Germline values: CDR1 SGHVS, CDR2 FQNEAQ. V was cut by 6 bases and J by 5 bases, with 22 bases left in between. The CDR3 spans 16 residues. In DNA, the CDR3 is TGTGCCAGCAGTATCGGGGGCGTTGCGGGAATGGAGACCCAGTACTTC. Translation gives CASSIGGVAGMETQYF.

The CDR3 DNA follows: TGTGCCAGCAGTTGGGTGAATGGCAATCAGCCCCAGCATTTT. It translates to CASSWVNGNQPQHF. The chain uses TRBV6-2 or TRBV6-3 and TRBJ1-5; no clear D. This CDR3 region has 14 residues. Germline assignment: CDR1 MNHEY and CDR2 SVGEGT. Trimming cost V 4 bases and J 2 bases, with 9 bases left between them.

The V and J genes are TRBV27 and TRBJ2-7; TRBD1 agrees at 9 bases. The V and J ends lost 5 bases and 5 bases, in that order; junction bases with no gene match: 13. Germline V gene data show CDR1 as MNHEY and CDR2 as SMNVEV (reference sequence). This CDR3 comprises 16 residues. This CDR3 reads CASSAYTGGLEDEQYF. CDR3 coding DNA: TGTGCCAGCAGTGCATATACAGGGGGCCTTGAGGACGAGCAGTACTTC.

The gene calls are TRBV28 and TRBJ2-2; 7 bases align to TRBD2. Germline lookup yields CDR1 MDHEN and CDR2 SYDVKM. The CDR3 has 15 amino acids. With 6 bases clipped from V and 5 bases from J, the junction kept 9 bases outside the gene matches. The CDR3 bases are TGTGCCAGCAGCTCTCAGCGGGACTTAACCGGGGAGCTGTTTTTT. Its protein is CASSSQRDLTGELFF. The complete variable domain, with remaining parts taken from reference TRBV28 and TRBJ2-2, reads DVKVTQSSRYLVKRTGEKVFLECVQDMDHENMFWYRQDPGLGLRLIYFSYDVKMKEKGDIPEGYSVSREKKERFSLILESASTNQTSMYLCASSSQRDLTGELFFGEGSRLTVL.

The rearrangement uses TRBV5-1 and TRBJ2-1; the match to TRBD1 covers 7 bases. Germline V gene sequence: CDR1 SGHRS, CDR2 YFSETQ. Trimming at V came to 2 bases and at J to 2 bases, leaving 7 bases not matched to a gene. The CDR3 totals 16 residues. The CDR3 loop reads CASSLRSTGAYNEQFF. CDR3 DNA sequence: TGCGCCAGCAGCTTAAGAAGTACAGGGGCCTACAATGAGCAGTTCTTC.

The V gene is TRBV3-1 (or the pseudogene TRBV3-2), the J gene TRBJ1-6, with 7 positions matching TRBD1. The CDR3 length is 14 residues. Germline V gives CDR1 LGHDT, CDR2 YNNKEL (reference sequence). The ends lost 0 bases at V and 7 bases at J; junction bases unmatched: 0. The CDR3, as DNA: TGTGCCAGCAGCCAAGAACAGGGGAATTCACCCCTCCACTTT. Protein: CASSQEQGNSPLHF.

V and J are TRBV27 and TRBJ2-2; a possible D gene is TRBD1 (7 bases). The CDR3 is made up of 16 amino acids. The germline CDR1 and CDR2 sequences are MNHEY and SMNVEV (reference sequence). V shed 6 bases and J shed 7 bases, with 21 bases lying between them. In nucleotides, the CDR3 is TGTGCCAGCAGCACCTACCCCCCAGGGGGGCGCGGGGAGCTGTTTTTT. Translation gives CASSTYPPGGRGELFF.

The CDR3 sequence: CASSQMTGGYGYTF. The CDR3 DNA is TGCGCCAGCAGCCAAATGACAGGGGGCTATGGCTACACCTTC. V is TRBV4-3 and J is TRBJ1-2; 9 nucleotides align to TRBD1. The CDR3 length is 14 residues. Germline trimming cut 2 bases from V and 4 bases from J; bases unmatched to any gene: 2. The germline V gene encodes CDR1 LGHNA and CDR2 YSLEER.

This clone occurred a few times. The chain combines TRBV28 with TRBJ1-6, with D unclear. Germline-derived CDR1 and CDR2 are MDHEN and SYDVKM. Between the trimmed V and J ends, which lost 7 bases and 7 bases, there was a span of 11 bases. This CDR3 spans 13 amino acids. The DNA of the CDR3 is TGTGCCAGCAAGGGAGCGGTAAATTCACCCCTCCACTTT. Translation: CASKGAVNSPLHF.